A selection of T cell receptor beta chains follows, all from one sample in a study of blood T cell repertoires in COVID-19. The assay was immunoSEQ multiplex PCR, and TCRdb's table has in-frame clones only and misses some. The sample lists approximately 150,000 clones; about 88% were seen once. Material for sequencing was peripheral blood. Source of these receptors: a woman aged 45-60 years with COVID-19, enrolled during active disease. CDR3s include the opening cysteine and the closing phenylalanine or tryptophan. D genes are given only for firm matches. Clone size appears in some rows only: once, few, many, or a class for an expanded clone.

d_gene | j_gene | abundance | v_gene | CDR3nt | CDR3aa
- | TRBJ1-6 | - | TRBV11-2 | TGTGCCAGCAGCTCGGGGACAACCTATAATTCACCCCTCCACTTT | CASSSGTTYNSPLHF
TRBD1 | TRBJ1-2 | - | TRBV6-5 | TGTGCCAGCAGTTACCCGGGACAGGGGGCAGGGGGCTACACCTTC | CASSYPGQGAGGYTF
TRBD2 | TRBJ2-5 | - | TRBV25-1 | TGTGCCAGCAGTGAATGGAGAGCGGGGGTCCGAGAGACCCAGTACTTC | CASSEWRAGVRETQYF
TRBD1 | TRBJ2-3 | - | TRBV4-1 | TGCGCCAGCAGCCAAGCGTGGGGACAGGGGGGGATAGATACGCAGTATTTT | CASSQAWGQGGIDTQYF
- | TRBJ1-4 | - | TRBV19 | TGTGCCAGTAGTACCTTGGTTGAGGCTAATGAAAAACTGTTTTTT | CASSTLVEANEKLFF
TRBD1 | TRBJ2-5 | - | TRBV2 | TGTGCCAGCAGTGCCGCAGGGGGATACGAGACCCAGTACTTC | CASSAAGGYETQYF
TRBD2 | TRBJ2-7 | - | TRBV5-1 | TGCGCCAGCAGCTTCCTAGCGGGGGGTACCTACGAGCAGTACTTC | CASSFLAGGTYEQYF
TRBD2 | TRBJ2-3 | - | TRBV4-1 | TGCGCCAGCAGCCACGCGGGAGGACCAGATACGCAGTATTTT | CASSHAGGPDTQYF
- | TRBJ1-4 | - | TRBV6-2/TRBV6-3 | TGTGCCAGCAGTTTTGACTGGCGGGAAAAACTGTTTTTT | CASSFDWREKLFF
- | TRBJ1-1 | - | TRBV18 | TGTGCCAGCTCACCTCGTGAGACAGTGAACACTGAAGCTTTCTTT | CASSPRETVNTEAFF
TRBD2 | TRBJ2-5 | - | TRBV5-4 | TGTGCCAGCAGCTTGGGAGGGACTAGCGGGTCCACCAAAGAGACCCAGTACTTC | CASSLGGTSGSTKETQYF
- | TRBJ2-2 | - | TRBV7-3 | TGTGCCAGCAGCCTCCAGGGTAACACCGGGGAGCTGTTTTTT | CASSLQGNTGELFF
TRBD1 | TRBJ1-2 | - | TRBV19 | TGTGCCAGTAAAGACAGGGCGATTAACTATGGCTACACCTTC | CASKDRAINYGYTF
- | TRBJ1-1 | - | TRBV6-6 | TGTGCCAGCAGGACACAGGGGAACACTGAAGCTTTCTTT | CASRTQGNTEAFF
- | TRBJ1-2 | - | TRBV12-3/TRBV12-4 | TGTGCCAGCAGTTTAAGTCGGGATGGCTACACCTTC | CASSLSRDGYTF
TRBD1 | TRBJ1-4 | - | TRBV6-5 | TGTGCCAGCACACAGGGGGATCGCGAAAAACTGTTTTTT | CASTQGDREKLFF
TRBD1 | TRBJ1-1 | - | TRBV19 | TGTGCCAGTAGTCTGTACAGGGGGCAGGGCACTGAAGCTTTCTTT | CASSLYRGQGTEAFF
- | TRBJ2-4 | - | TRBV18 | TGTGCCAGCTCACCAGCCACGGGAAATGACATTCAGTACTTC | CASSPATGNDIQYF
- | TRBJ1-1 | - | TRBV24-1 | TGTGCCACCAGGAGCGGGGTTAAGAACACTGAAGCTTTCTTT | CATRSGVKNTEAFF
- | TRBJ2-7 | few | TRBV18 | TGTGCCAGCTCACCAAGTCAGCGGAGCGAGCAGTACTTC | CASSPSQRSEQYF
- | TRBJ2-1 | - | TRBV2 | TGTGCCAGCAGCTATGGTAGACTGAATGAGCAGTTCTTC | CASSYGRLNEQFF
- | TRBJ1-5 | many | TRBV19 | TGTGCCAGTAGTGACGCGGTCAGGGTTAACAATCAGCCCCAGCATTTT | CASSDAVRVNNQPQHF
TRBD1 | TRBJ1-6 | once | TRBV9 | TGTGCCAGCAGCCCCCAGGGGGCAGATAATTCACCCCTCCACTTT | CASSPQGADNSPLHF
TRBD1 | TRBJ2-5 | few | TRBV28 | TGTGCCAGCAGTTTCGGGACAGGGAACCAAGAGACCCAGTACTTC | CASSFGTGNQETQYF
- | TRBJ1-3 | - | TRBV19 | TGTGCCAGTAGGGAACAGGGTGACGGAAACACCATATATTTT | CASREQGDGNTIYF
TRBD1 | TRBJ2-7 | few | TRBV27 | TGTGCCAGCAGTTTATTAGGACAGGGCTTCTCCTACGAGCAGTACTTC | CASSLLGQGFSYEQYF
TRBD2 | TRBJ2-1 | - | TRBV6-5 | TGTGCCAGCTCCTATAGCGGGGGGGCAGACAATGAGCAGTTCTTC | CASSYSGGADNEQFF
TRBD1 | TRBJ2-1 | - | TRBV6-1 | TGTGCCAGCAGTGACAGGGGGCGATTGGGGCAGTTCTTC | CASSDRGRLGQFF
TRBD1 | TRBJ1-2 | - | TRBV28 | TGTGCCAGCATCCCGGGACAGCCTAACTATGGCTACACCTTC | CASIPGQPNYGYTF
TRBD1 | TRBJ2-1 | - | TRBV24-1 | TGTGCCACCAGTGATTCGGGGGACAGGGCTAATGAGCAGTTCTTC | CATSDSGDRANEQFF
- | TRBJ2-4 | - | TRBV19 | TGTGCTGCGGGAAGGGGAGACATTCAGTACTTC | CAAGRGDIQYF
- | TRBJ2-7 | once | TRBV2 | TGTGCCAGCAGTACAAGAGGGTCTGCTTACGAGCAGTACTTC | CASSTRGSAYEQYF
TRBD1 | TRBJ2-7 | - | TRBV18 | TGTGCCAGCTCACCACCGGAAGGGACAGGGGGCGGCGAGCAGTACTTC | CASSPPEGTGGGEQYF
- | TRBJ1-6 | - | TRBV7-2 | TGTGCCAGCAGCTCTCAGACAGGAGCTCTCCACTTT | CASSSQTGALHF
TRBD1 | TRBJ1-6 | - | TRBV18 | TGTGCCAGCTCACCCTGGGACAGCCTTAATTCACCCCTCCACTTT | CASSPWDSLNSPLHF
TRBD1 | TRBJ1-2 | - | TRBV30 | TGTGCCTGGAGTGTAAGGGACAGGGGGCTTCACTATGGCTACACCTTC | CAWSVRDRGLHYGYTF
- | TRBJ2-2 | - | TRBV28 | TGTGCCAGCAGTCAAATTCGGGGTTCGGTCGGGGAGCTGTTTTTT | CASSQIRGSVGELFF
- | TRBJ2-7 | many | TRBV13 | TGTGCCAGCAGTCTGACAATGAGCTCCTACGAGCAGTACTTC | CASSLTMSSYEQYF
- | TRBJ1-1 | - | TRBV7-9 | TGTGCCAGCAGCTTATTACCGTCAGGGTTCACTGAAGCTTTCTTT | CASSLLPSGFTEAFF
- | TRBJ2-1 | - | TRBV27 | TGTGCCAGCAGTTTACAGGGAATCTACAATGAGCAGTTCTTC | CASSLQGIYNEQFF
- | TRBJ1-2 | - | TRBV29-1 | TGCAGCGTTGAAATTATGGCGGTCAACTATGGCTACACCTTC | CSVEIMAVNYGYTF